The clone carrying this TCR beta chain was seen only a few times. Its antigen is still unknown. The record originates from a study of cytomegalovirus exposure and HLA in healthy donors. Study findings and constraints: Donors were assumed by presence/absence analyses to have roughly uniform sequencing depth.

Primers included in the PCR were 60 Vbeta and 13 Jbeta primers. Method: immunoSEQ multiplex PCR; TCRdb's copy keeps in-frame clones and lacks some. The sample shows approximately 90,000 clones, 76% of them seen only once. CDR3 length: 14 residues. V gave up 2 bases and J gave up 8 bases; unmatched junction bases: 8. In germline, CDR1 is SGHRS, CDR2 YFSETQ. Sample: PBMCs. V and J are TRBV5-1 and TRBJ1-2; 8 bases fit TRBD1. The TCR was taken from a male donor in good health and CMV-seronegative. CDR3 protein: CASSFDGQGRGYTF. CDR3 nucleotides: TGCGCCAGCAGCTTCGATGGACAGGGTAGGGGCTACACCTTC.